Presented here are 17 T cell receptor beta chains from one specimen sequenced in a study of graft-versus-host responses after intestinal transplantation. The assay was immunoSEQ multiplex PCR, and TCRdb's table has in-frame clones only and misses some. Of around 38,000 clones listed, roughly four fifths are singletons. Sequences were derived from PBMCs, sampled 1070 days after transplant. Receptors originate from a human patient who received an intestinal transplant, so some T cells may come from the graft donor.

The V gene is TRBV28, the J gene TRBJ2-1; D gene ambiguous. Trimming removed 2 bases at V and 10 bases at J, with 6 bases between. The V gene's germline CDR1 is MDHEN and CDR2 SYDVKM. The CDR3 is 11 residues long. The CDR3 protein is CASSLQQEQFF. The CDR3 DNA reads TGTGCCAGCAGTTTACAACAGGAGCAGTTCTTC.

V usage is TRBV19 and J usage is TRBJ2-1; a weak D match, TRBD2 (6 bases). Trimming cost V 5 bases and J 8 bases, with 22 bases left between them. Per the germline V gene, CDR1 is LNHDA and CDR2 is SQIVND (reference sequence). The CDR3 has 16 amino acids. In DNA form, the CDR3 reads TGTGCCAGTAGTTCGCGACTCCAGCGGGCCATGGATGAGCAGTTCTTC. The encoded protein is CASSSRLQRAMDEQFF. The full variable domain, in which reference TRBV19 and TRBJ2-1 provide the parts outside the CDR3, is DGGITQSPKYLFRKEGQNVTLSCEQNLNHDAMYWYRQDPGQGLRLIYYSQIVNDFQKGDIAEGYSVSREKKESFPLTVTSAQKNPTAFYLCASSSRLQRAMDEQFFGPGTRLTVL.

The CDR3 bases are TGTGCCAGCAGTGGGGTCCGTAATGAAAAACTGTTTTTT. Its protein is CASSGVRNEKLFF. The chain carries TRBV2 and TRBJ1-4; no definite D call. The CDR3 runs to 13 residues. Between the trimmed V and J ends, which lost 4 bases and 4 bases, there was a span of 7 bases. CDR1 is SNHLY and CDR2 is FYNNEI in the germline V gene.

J is TRBJ2-3 and V is TRBV5-1; tentatively, D is TRBD2 (6 bases). V was cut by 0 bases and J by 0 bases, with 11 bases left in between. Germline V gene sequence: CDR1 SGHRS, CDR2 YFSETQ. This CDR3 spans 16 amino acids. The CDR3 protein is CASSLGVAASTDTQYF. In DNA, the CDR3 is TGCGCCAGCAGCTTGGGGGTAGCGGCGAGCACAGATACGCAGTATTTT.

J is TRBJ2-2 and V is TRBV10-3; 8 bases match TRBD1. Germline assignment: CDR1 ENHRY and CDR2 SYGVKD. J was trimmed by 4 bases and V by 11 bases; bases with no gene match: 12. The CDR3 totals 15 residues. DNA for the CDR3: TGTGCCGCATCACCTGGACAGGGAACCACCGGGGAGCTGTTTTTT. Translating gives CAASPGQGTTGELFF.

The chain carries TRBV19 and TRBJ1-1; weak D call: TRBD1 (6 bases). The CDR3 consists of 14 residues. Germline V gives CDR1 LNHDA, CDR2 SQIVND (reference sequence). V lost 1 base to trimming and J lost 6 bases, with 12 bases between them. The CDR3 here is CASSIGGTGSEAFF. In DNA form, the CDR3 reads TGTGCCAGTAGTATAGGGGGTACAGGGTCTGAAGCTTTCTTT. The full variable domain, with the rest looked up from reference TRBV19 and TRBJ1-1, is DGGITQSPKYLFRKEGQNVTLSCEQNLNHDAMYWYRQDPGQGLRLIYYSQIVNDFQKGDIAEGYSVSREKKESFPLTVTSAQKNPTAFYLCASSIGGTGSEAFFGQGTRLTVV.

The chain links TRBV19 to TRBJ2-7; D tentatively fits TRBD1 or TRBD2 (5 bases each). Germline CDR1 and CDR2: LNHDA and SQIVND (reference sequence). V dropped 4 bases and J dropped 6 bases, with 16 bases sitting between them. The CDR3 runs to 14 residues. The CDR3 spells CASSTTGARSEQYF. CDR3 bases: TGTGCCAGTAGTACCACCGGGGCCAGGAGCGAGCAGTACTTC.

This clone showed up just once. The rearrangement joins TRBV2 to TRBJ2-5; no firm D call. The germline V and J ends were trimmed by 3 bases and 7 bases, with 6 bases remaining between them. The CDR3 runs 11 residues. Germline assignment: CDR1 SNHLY and CDR2 FYNNEI. The CDR3 region has the DNA TGTGCCAGCAGTGATAAGTCGACCCAGTACTTC. Its translation: CASSDKSTQYF.

The J gene is TRBJ2-7, the V gene TRBV27; 7 bases map to TRBD1. Trimming took 3 bases from V and 5 from J; bases not matched to a gene: 10. Germline-derived CDR1 and CDR2 are MNHEY and SMNVEV (reference sequence). The CDR3 runs to 15 residues. The CDR3, as DNA: TGTGCCAGCAGTTTGACAGGGACCCTAAGGGACGAGCAGTACTTC. Translation: CASSLTGTLRDEQYF.

This clone was seen once. J is TRBJ2-3 and V is TRBV6-1, with 9 bases aligning to TRBD2. CDR3 size: 19 residues. Germline V lookup: CDR1 MNHNS, CDR2 SASEGT. V gave up 3 bases and J gave up 4 bases; unmatched junction bases: 17. CDR3 region: CASSDIRRAGGPRADTQYF. CDR3 sequence (DNA): TGTGCCAGCAGTGATATAAGAAGGGCGGGAGGGCCTCGCGCAGATACGCAGTATTTT.

The chain is built from TRBV23-1 and TRBJ2-7; a weak D match, TRBD2 (6 bases). TRBV23-1 is an ORF, with its function uncertain. V lost 4 bases, J lost 4 bases, and 20 bases lay in between. This CDR3 contains 16 residues. The DNA of the CDR3 is TGCGCCAGCAGTCGGTCGGGGGACCGAACCGAGTACGAGCAGTACTTC. This codes for CASSRSGDRTEYEQYF.

This sequence joins TRBV6-1 and TRBJ1-2; 9 nucleotides align to TRBD1. J lost 5 bases, V lost 6 bases, and 4 bases had no gene match. Germline V gene sequence: CDR1 MNHNS, CDR2 SASEGT. The CDR3 totals 13 residues. For the CDR3, the DNA is TGTGCCAGCAGGGAGACAGGGGGGTATGGCTACACCTTC. The encoded protein is CASRETGGYGYTF.

The CDR3 protein is CASSGPGPLGTGELFF. CDR3 nucleotide sequence: TGTGCCAGCAGTGGCCCCGGCCCTCTCGGCACCGGGGAGCTGTTTTTT. This chain connects TRBV28 to TRBJ2-2; no firm D call. Trimming cost V 5 bases and J 4 bases, with 17 bases left between them. Germline V gives CDR1 MDHEN, CDR2 SYDVKM. There are 16 residues in the CDR3.

The chain has TRBV18 and TRBJ2-5; the D is unclear. The V gene lost 0 bases and the J gene lost 0 bases, with 2 bases spanning the gap. This CDR3 comprises 13 residues. Germline loops: CDR1 KGHSH, CDR2 LQKENI. The CDR3 nucleotides are TGTGCCAGCTCACCACCGAACCAAGAGACCCAGTACTTC. It is translated as CASSPPNQETQYF. The complete variable domain, with remaining parts taken from reference TRBV18 and TRBJ2-5, reads NAGVMQNPRHLVRRRGQEARLRCSPMKGHSHVYWYRQLPEEGLKFMVYLQKENIIDESGMPKERFSAEFPKEGPSILRIQQVVRGDSAAYFCASSPPNQETQYFGPGTRLLVL.

CDR3 residues: CASSPEALARELFF. The CDR3 DNA follows: TGCGCCAGCAGCCCCGAGGCCCTAGCGAGGGAGCTGTTTTTT. The chain employs TRBV5-1 and TRBJ2-2; tentatively, D is TRBD2 (6 bases). V was cut by 4 bases and J by 9 bases, with 16 bases left in between. The CDR3 has 14 amino acids. In germline, CDR1 is SGHRS, CDR2 YFSETQ. The full variable domain, rest sourced from reference TRBV5-1 and TRBJ2-2, is KAGVTQTPRYLIKTRGQQVTLSCSPISGHRSVSWYQQTPGQGLQFLFEYFSETQRNKGNFPGRFSGRQFSNSRSEMNVSTLELGDSALYLCASSPEALARELFFGEGSRLTVL.

This sequence joins TRBV6-4 and TRBJ1-2; 7 positions match TRBD1. Trimming cost V 3 bases and J 5 bases; bases outside gene matches: 6. This CDR3 spans 14 amino acids. Germline V gene lookup returns CDR1 MRHNA and CDR2 SNTAGT. CDR3 residues: CASSELGTEYGYTF. The CDR3 coding sequence is TGTGCCAGCAGTGAACTCGGGACAGAATATGGCTACACCTTC.

This clone appeared once. The rearrangement joins TRBV5-4 to TRBJ2-7; 10 nucleotides align to TRBD2. The length of the CDR3 is 15 residues. J lost 6 bases, V lost 0 bases, and 6 bases had no gene match. The germline V gene encodes CDR1 SGHNT and CDR2 YYREEE (reference sequence). The CDR3 DNA follows: TGTGCCAGCAGCTTGGCGGCTAGCGGGGGACTCGAGCAGTACTTC. It translates to CASSLAASGGLEQYF.